This TCR beta chain was captured in a study of blood T cell repertoires in COVID-19. At the level of the study: Donors in the United States, Italy and Spain gave samples during acute or convalescent COVID-19.

All enrollees were roughly 18 to 90 years old and from approximately 25 US areas. Contact with a PCR-confirmed or clinician-diagnosed COVID-19 case occurred within 2 weeks of entry. The assay was immunoSEQ multiplex PCR, and TCRdb's table has in-frame clones only and misses some. This table has a few hundred thousand clones, approximately 82% appearing once. J was trimmed by 2 bases and V by 3 bases; bases with no gene match: 10. Germline V CDR1 and CDR2: SGDLS, YYNGEE. The CDR3 has 16 residues. The chain couples TRBV9 to TRBJ2-7; 8 bases agree with TRBD2. This receptor was obtained from a man aged 40-50 years who had been exposed to COVID-19. Sequences were obtained from PBMCs or T cells enriched from blood (not recorded which). CDR3 in DNA: TGTGCCAGCAGCGCCCTCGCCAGCGGGGGCCCCTACGAGCAGTACTTC. Amino acid sequence: CASSALASGGPYEQYF.